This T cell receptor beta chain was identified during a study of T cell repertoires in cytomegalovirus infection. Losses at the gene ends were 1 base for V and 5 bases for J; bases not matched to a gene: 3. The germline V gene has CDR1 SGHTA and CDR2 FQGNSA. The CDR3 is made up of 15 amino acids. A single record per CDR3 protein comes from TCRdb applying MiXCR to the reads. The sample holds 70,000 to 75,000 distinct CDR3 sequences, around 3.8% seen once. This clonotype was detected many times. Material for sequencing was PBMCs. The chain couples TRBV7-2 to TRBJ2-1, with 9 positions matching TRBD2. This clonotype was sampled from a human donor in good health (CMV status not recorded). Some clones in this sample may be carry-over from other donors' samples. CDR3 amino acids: CASSLGGLANNEQFF. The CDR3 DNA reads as TGTGCCAGCAGCTTAGGGGGACTAGCTAACAATGAGCAGTTCTTC.